These T cell receptor beta chains were read from a single sample in a study of identical twins. MiXCR, run by TCRdb on the 5' RACE reads, gives a single entry per CDR3 protein. The data contain around 250,000 distinct CDR3 sequences, about 12% of them singletons. These data also featured in a second study, about yellow fever vaccine responses in identical twins.

Source material: memory (CD45RO+) T cells sorted from blood. The source of these receptors is a woman younger than 30 in good health. CDR3s include the opening cysteine and the closing phenylalanine or tryptophan. A D gene is named only where the DNA matches it firmly. The size entry is marked missing in some rows and otherwise reads once, few, many or a size class.

D,size,V,J,DNA,CDR3
-,-,TRBV11-1,TRBJ2-7,TGTGCCACCCAACCGGGGAACTCCTACGAGCAGTACTTC,CATQPGNSYEQYF
-,-,TRBV5-1,TRBJ1-1,TGCGCCAGCAGCTTCGAAGGAAGAGGTACTGAAGCTTTCTTT,CASSFEGRGTEAFF
-,-,TRBV11-2,TRBJ2-1,TGTGCCAGCAGCCTGACACTTACGGGAGTGAATGAGCAGTTCTTC,CASSLTLTGVNEQFF
TRBD1,few,TRBV7-2,TRBJ1-5,TGTGCCAGCAGCTCTTCGACAGGGGGCTGGAGCAATCAGCCCCAGCATTTT,CASSSSTGGWSNQPQHF
TRBD2,few,TRBV14,TRBJ2-5,TGTGCCAGCAGCTCGGGACTAGCGGGACCACAAGAGACCCAGTACTTC,CASSSGLAGPQETQYF
-,few,TRBV28,TRBJ2-1,TGTGCCAGCAGTTTATCCGCTATCCGGGAAAATGAGCAGTTCTTC,CASSLSAIRENEQFF
TRBD2,-,TRBV20-1,TRBJ2-3,TGCAGTGCTAGCCCGGTGCGGGGGAGATCGATCCCCGATACGCAGTATTTT,CSASPVRGRSIPDTQYF
-,many,TRBV12-3/TRBV12-4,TRBJ2-3,TGTGCCAGCAGTCCGTCTGGAGAAGGGCGAACAGATACGCAGTATTTT,CASSPSGEGRTDTQYF
-,many,TRBV6-2/TRBV6-3,TRBJ2-3,TGTGCCAGCAGTTACACGGCTACCACAGATACGCAGTATTTT,CASSYTATTDTQYF
-,-,TRBV14,TRBJ2-2,TGTGCCAGCAGTCAGAATCACTACAGGACTGGGCCGAACACCGGGGAGCTGTTTTTT,CASSQNHYRTGPNTGELFF
-,many,TRBV3-1,TRBJ2-2,TGTGCCAGCAGCACCTCCGCGAACACCGGGGAGCTGTTTTTT,CASSTSANTGELFF
-,-,TRBV2,TRBJ2-7,TGTGCCAGCAGTGCGGGGGACCTCGCTCCGGGCGAGCAGTACTTC,CASSAGDLAPGEQYF
TRBD2,-,TRBV20-1,TRBJ2-5,TGCAGTGCTAGGGACAACGGGGGGGCCGGGGAGACCCAGTACTTC,CSARDNGGAGETQYF
-,many,TRBV28,TRBJ2-7,TGTGCCAGCAGTTTAGTGGGCCCGTGGGTGCAGTACTTC,CASSLVGPWVQYF
-,-,TRBV7-9,TRBJ2-2,TGTGCCAGCAGCTTAGCCTCCGGATCGTACGGGGCCGGGGAGCTGTTTTTT,CASSLASGSYGAGELFF
-,many,TRBV25-1,TRBJ2-1,TGTGCCAGCAGTGAAAAAGAGGGTGAGCAGTTCTTC,CASSEKEGEQFF
TRBD2,-,TRBV12-3/TRBV12-4,TRBJ2-7,TGTGCCAGCAGTTTTTCCTTCCCGGGAGGGTCGGACGAGCAGTACTTC,CASSFSFPGGSDEQYF
-,few,TRBV2,TRBJ2-2,TGTGCCAGCAGTGTAGGGAGGACCGGGGAGCTGTTTTTT,CASSVGRTGELFF
TRBD2,few,TRBV27,TRBJ2-7,TGTGCCAGCAGTTTATATTCTAGCGGGAGTGGCGAGCAGTACTTC,CASSLYSSGSGEQYF
-,few,TRBV7-3,TRBJ1-6,TGTGCCAGCAGCTTAAGGGTACCCCCATTCTCCTATAATTCACCCCTCCACTTT,CASSLRVPPFSYNSPLHF
-,few,TRBV5-6,TRBJ2-1,TGTGCCAGCAGCTTGGCTGGGTCCGGCAGTGAGCAGTTCTTC,CASSLAGSGSEQFF
-,-,TRBV28,TRBJ1-3,TGTGCCACCTGGTCGCACTCTGGAAACACCATATATTTT,CATWSHSGNTIYF
-,few,TRBV7-2,TRBJ2-5,TGTGCCACCACTCTATACAAAGGGATGACTAGCCAAGAGACCCAGTACTTC,CATTLYKGMTSQETQYF
-,few,TRBV3-1,TRBJ1-5,TGTGCCAGCAGCCGCTGGCAGGATCAGCCCCAGCATTTT,CASSRWQDQPQHF
TRBD1,-,TRBV29-1,TRBJ2-7,TGCAGCGTGGGACAGGGAACCAACGAGCAGTACTTC,CSVGQGTNEQYF
-,-,TRBV7-3,TRBJ2-2,TGTGCCAGCAGCAACCTCCCGGGGGAGCTGTTTTTT,CASSNLPGELFF
-,-,TRBV3-1,TRBJ2-7,TGTGCCAGCAGCCAAGGGTCCGGGGCCTACGAGCAGTACTTC,CASSQGSGAYEQYF